The 25 T cell receptor beta chains presented below share a single source sample, sequenced in a study of beta chain features in type 1 diabetes. The study reverse transcribed the entire isolated RNA, so it sequenced expressed TCRB transcripts. TCRdb's copy holds only in-frame clones and misses some; the assay was immunoSEQ multiplex PCR. The profile shows 140,000 to 150,000 clones, around 50% of them singletons. Sequencing was carried out using Tregs from blood. These receptors all come from a man between 18 and 35 years old in good health.

The chain has TRBV19 and TRBJ2-5; 7 bases line up with TRBD1. The J call may be mistaken, given a closer DNA end match to TRBJ2-7. Per germline, CDR1 LNHDA and CDR2 SQIVND (reference sequence). CDR3 size: 15 residues. The CDR3 DNA is TGTGCCAGTAGTACAATCGCCGGGACAGCCTACGAGCAGTACTTC. Translation: CASSTIAGTAYEQYF.

V usage is TRBV7-7 and J usage is TRBJ1-2; possibly TRBD1 for D (5 bases). V was trimmed by 6 bases and J by 5 bases, leaving 40 bases between them. The CDR3 loop spans 22 amino acids. The V gene's germline CDR1 is SSHAT and CDR2 FNYEAQ (reference sequence). The chain's CDR3 is CASRLSPPTASPLGIDFYGYTF. The CDR3 nucleotides read TGTGCCAGCAGGTTATCCCCCCCGACAGCTTCTCCGTTAGGAATCGACTTTTATGGCTACACCTTC. The full variable domain, with the rest looked up from reference TRBV7-7 and TRBJ1-2, is GAGVSQSPRYKVTKRGQDVTLRCDPISSHATLYWYQQALGQGPEFLTYFNYEAQPDKSGLPSDRFSAERPEGSISTLTIQRTEQRDSAMYRCASRLSPPTASPLGIDFYGYTFGSGTRLTVV.

V is TRBV27 and J is TRBJ2-4, with D maybe TRBD1 (5 bases). V was trimmed by 8 bases and J by 10 bases, leaving 15 bases between them. The CDR3 is 12 residues long. Germline assignment: CDR1 MNHEY and CDR2 SMNVEV (reference sequence). CDR3 protein: CASGNRFGIQYF. The CDR3 DNA sequence: TGTGCCAGCGGAAACAGGTTTGGGATTCAGTACTTC.

The V gene is TRBV6-6, the J gene TRBJ2-1; the D gene is possibly TRBD2 (5 bases). Between the trimmed V and J ends, which lost 11 bases and 3 bases, there was a span of 8 bases. CDR3 length: 11 residues. Germline V gives CDR1 MNHNY, CDR2 SVGAGI (reference sequence). CDR3 loop: CAGGGYNEQFF. The DNA for the CDR3 is TGTGCCGGTGGAGGCTACAATGAGCAGTTCTTC.

This chain links TRBV4-2 with TRBJ2-5, with 10 bases aligning to TRBD2. The germline CDR1 and CDR2 sequences are LGHNA and YNFKEQ. J was trimmed by 5 bases and V by 2 bases; bases with no gene match: 2. The CDR3 has 14 amino acids. CDR3 nucleotide sequence: TGTGCCAGCAGCCAAACTAGCGGGGCTGAGACCCAGTACTTC. The encoded protein is CASSQTSGAETQYF.

The V call is TRBV15, the J call TRBJ2-3, with 12 positions matching TRBD1. Unmatched junction bases numbered 5, after V lost 5 bases and J lost 2 bases. Germline CDR1 reads LNHNV; CDR2 reads YYDKDF (reference sequence). The length of the CDR3 is 16 residues. The CDR3 DNA is TGTGCCACCAGCTCCCGGGACAGGGGGCCCACAGATACGCAGTATTTT. It encodes CATSSRDRGPTDTQYF.

V is TRBV7-9 and J is TRBJ2-5; 11 bases are a match to TRBD1. CDR1 SEHNR and CDR2 FQNEAQ come from the germline V gene (reference sequence). J lost 4 bases, V lost 2 bases, and 3 bases had no gene match. The CDR3 spans 15 residues. DNA for the CDR3: TGTGCCAGCAGCTTACGGACAGGGGGCGGAGAGACCCAGTACTTC. Residues: CASSLRTGGGETQYF.

The table lists this clone with a few counts. The genes are TRBV29-1 and TRBJ2-5; 8 bases line up with TRBD2. CDR3 length equals 13 residues. In germline, CDR1 is SQVTM, CDR2 ANQGSEA. Losses at the gene ends were 3 bases for V and 4 bases for J; bases not matched to a gene: 4. In DNA, the CDR3 is TGCAGCGTTGACGCTAGCGGGCGAGAGACCCAGTACTTC. It yields the protein CSVDASGRETQYF.

The chain is built from TRBV6-1 and TRBJ1-5; the D gene is possibly TRBD1 (5 bases). Trimming took off 1 base at V and 2 bases at J, with 9 bases between the two ends. Germline-derived CDR1 and CDR2 are MNHNS and SASEGT. There are 15 residues in the CDR3. CDR3 nucleotide sequence: TGTGCCAGCAGTGAAGGTGACAGCCGCAATCAGCCCCAGCATTTT. Translating it yields CASSEGDSRNQPQHF.

The chain is built from TRBV7-9 and TRBJ2-5, with TRBD1 matching over 8 bases. The DNA end is a closer match to TRBJ2-7, so the J assignment may be wrong. Germline CDR1 and CDR2: SEHNR and FQNEAQ (reference sequence). The CDR3 has 15 amino acids. CDR3 loop: CASSRSRTGSLEQYF. Written as DNA, the CDR3 is TGTGCCAGCAGCCGTTCTAGGACAGGGTCTCTCGAGCAGTACTTC.

The chain employs TRBV6-6 and TRBJ1-1; maybe TRBD1 (5 bases). The CDR3 extends over 16 amino acids. Germline V gene data show CDR1 as MNHNY and CDR2 as SVGAGI (reference sequence). Trimming pared 0 bases from V and 4 bases from J, leaving 15 bases between. Here the CDR3 DNA reads TGTGCCAGCAGTTACTCGAGATCAGGGTTGGTCACTGAAGCTTTCTTT. It translates to CASSYSRSGLVTEAFF.

The rearrangement links TRBV6-6 to TRBJ2-7, with a possible D match to TRBD1 (6 bases). Between the trimmed V and J ends, which lost 0 bases and 4 bases, there was a span of 10 bases. The CDR3 contains 14 residues. Germline V gene lookup returns CDR1 MNHNY and CDR2 SVGAGI (reference sequence). This CDR3 reads CASSYSVQGYEQYF. The CDR3 region has the DNA TGTGCCAGCAGTTACTCGGTCCAGGGGTACGAGCAGTACTTC.

This chain joins TRBV5-8 and TRBJ2-5; D call uncertain. This CDR3 spans 13 amino acids. The V gene's germline CDR1 is SGHTS and CDR2 YDEGEE. V lost 2 bases, J lost 7 bases, and 12 bases lay in between. CDR3 amino acids: CASSFLISGTQYF. The DNA for the CDR3 is TGTGCCAGCAGCTTCCTAATATCCGGGACCCAGTACTTC.

This chain links TRBV7-2 with TRBJ2-5, with D tentatively TRBD2 (6 bases). The V end lost 5 bases, the J end lost 6 bases, and 22 bases lay between the germline ends. CDR1 is SGHTA and CDR2 is FQGNSA in the germline V gene. This CDR3 has 16 residues. The CDR3 DNA sequence: TGTGCCAGCAGCGGCAAGGCAGGAGGGGTTTTAAAGACCCAGTACTTC. Its translation is CASSGKAGGVLKTQYF. Drawing the rest from reference TRBV7-2 and TRBJ2-5, the complete variable domain is GAGVSQSPSNKVTEKGKDVELRCDPISGHTALYWYRQSLGQGLEFLIYFQGNSAPDKSGLPSDRFSAERTGGSVSTLTIQRTQQEDSAVYLCASSGKAGGVLKTQYFGPGTRLLVL.

This sequence joins TRBV29-1 and TRBJ1-1; D gene ambiguous. The germline V and J ends were trimmed by 0 bases and 1 base, with 15 bases remaining between them. This CDR3 region has 16 residues. Germline V gives CDR1 SQVTM, CDR2 ANQGSEA. CDR3 protein: CSVEDRRGPGNTEAFF. CDR3 bases: TGCAGCGTTGAAGATAGGAGAGGGCCGGGGAACACTGAAGCTTTCTTT.

The chain joins TRBV5-4 to TRBJ2-1, with TRBD1 matching 7 bases. Looked up from germline, CDR1 is SGHNT and CDR2 is YYREEE (reference sequence). This CDR3 has 14 amino acids. Losses at the gene ends were 7 bases for V and 8 bases for J; bases not matched to a gene: 12. The CDR3 protein is CASVNRGTRDEQFF. As DNA, the CDR3 is TGTGCCAGCGTCAACAGGGGCACGCGGGATGAGCAGTTCTTC.

This chain joins TRBV18 and TRBJ2-7, with D unresolved. Germline assignment: CDR1 KGHSH and CDR2 LQKENI. CDR3 size: 14 residues. The germline V and J ends were trimmed by 0 bases and 5 bases, with 11 bases remaining between them. The CDR3 loop reads CASSPPVSRNEQYF. CDR3 sequence (DNA): TGTGCCAGCTCACCACCGGTATCGCGGAACGAGCAGTACTTC.

This clone came up a few times. This chain's CDR3 is CASSPFASRADTEAFF. CDR3 bases: TGTGCCAGCTCACCCTTTGCTTCCAGGGCGGACACTGAAGCTTTCTTT. The chain couples TRBV18 to TRBJ1-1; TRBD1 might be the D (5 bases). This CDR3 has 16 amino acids. Trimming cost V 3 bases and J 3 bases, with 17 bases left between them. Germline V CDR1 and CDR2: KGHSH, LQKENI.

The genes are TRBV19 and TRBJ2-2, with D maybe TRBD2 (5 bases). Germline CDR1 reads LNHDA; CDR2 reads SQIVND (reference sequence). The CDR3 length is 15 residues. Trimming took off 7 bases at V and 6 bases at J, with 18 bases between the two ends. CDR3: CASTGLGRVAGELFF. Written as DNA, the CDR3 is TGTGCCAGTACTGGACTGGGTCGTGTGGCCGGGGAGCTGTTTTTT.

This clone was observed a few times. This chain connects TRBV28 to TRBJ2-7, with 8 bases matching TRBD1. The CDR3 spans 15 residues. Losses at the gene ends were 5 bases for V and 1 base for J; bases not matched to a gene: 7. CDR1 MDHEN and CDR2 SYDVKM come from the germline V gene. CDR3 region: CASSLRGLESYEQYF. CDR3 coding DNA: TGTGCCAGCAGTCTCAGGGGGCTCGAGTCCTACGAGCAGTACTTC.

This clone has only a few counts. The V and J genes are TRBV28 and TRBJ1-2; TRBD1 matches at 9 bases. Germline CDR1 and CDR2: MDHEN and SYDVKM. The CDR3 is 13 residues long. V shed 3 bases and J 8 bases; nucleotides not matched to a gene: 4. The CDR3 is CASSLGQGGGYTF. The DNA for the CDR3 is TGTGCCAGCAGTTTGGGACAGGGAGGCGGCTACACCTTC.

The rearrangement joins TRBV28 to TRBJ1-1; D remains ambiguous. V was cut by 5 bases and J by 6 bases, with 16 bases left in between. Looked up from germline, CDR1 is MDHEN and CDR2 is SYDVKM. CDR3 length: 14 residues. CDR3 in DNA: TGTGCCAGCAGTCCGCACCGTACCAGGCCTGAAGCTTTCTTT. Residues: CASSPHRTRPEAFF.

The gene calls are TRBV5-6 and TRBJ2-5; no reliable D call. The J call is uncertain, as TRBJ2-7 better fits the DNA end. The germline gives CDR1 SGHDT, CDR2 YYEEEE. The CDR3 covers 11 residues. CDR3: CASSHRNEQYF. CDR3 bases: TGTGCCAGCAGCCACCGCAACGAGCAGTACTTC.

This clone was seen more than once but under ten times. The rearrangement joins TRBV5-1 to TRBJ2-3, with TRBD1 as a possible D gene (6 bases). V shed 4 bases and J shed 3 bases, with 21 bases lying between them. Per germline, CDR1 SGHRS and CDR2 YFSETQ. This CDR3 is built from 17 residues. CDR3 residues: CASSLTGIGLVTDTQYF. The CDR3 nucleotides are TGCGCCAGCAGCCTAACAGGGATTGGCCTTGTAACAGATACGCAGTATTTT.

This clone was counted once. The rearrangement joins TRBV30 to TRBJ1-2; 10 bases agree with TRBD1. The V and J ends lost 0 bases and 3 bases, in that order; junction bases with no gene match: 4. The CDR3 has 15 residues. Germline CDR1 GTSNPN, CDR2 SVGIG (reference sequence). DNA for the CDR3: TGTGCCTGGAGTGTACTAGGGACAGGGGACTATGGCTACACCTTC. This gives the protein CAWSVLGTGDYGYTF.